These 24 T cell receptor beta chains were sequenced from one sample in a study of blood T cell repertoires in COVID-19. Clones were read by immunoSEQ multiplex PCR, and TCRdb kept only the in-frame ones, dropping some. The table lists about 170,000 clones, over 70% of them singletons. Sequenced input: PBMCs or T cells enriched from blood (not recorded which). These TCRs come from a woman aged 45-59 years in a cohort exposed to, infected with or recovered from COVID-19 (not recorded which).

This clone showed up just once. The rearrangement uses TRBV6-4 and TRBJ1-5, with TRBD1 matching over 9 bases. The V segment lost 7 bases and the J segment 0 bases; nucleotides outside the gene matches: 10. The CDR3 is 17 amino acids. CDR1 and CDR2 (germline): MRHNA, SNTAGT. The DNA of the CDR3 is TGTGCCAGCACTCACACTGGGACAGGGTTTAGCAATCAGCCCCAGCATTTT. Translated: CASTHTGTGFSNQPQHF.

The rearrangement links TRBV28 to TRBJ1-1; possibly TRBD1 for D (6 bases). Trimming stripped 3 bases from V and 1 base from J, with 9 bases between. CDR1 and CDR2 (germline): MDHEN, SYDVKM. CDR3 size: 14 residues. CDR3 nucleotide sequence: TGTGCCAGCAGTTTCGTACAGGGGAACACTGAAGCTTTCTTT. Translation gives CASSFVQGNTEAFF.

The CDR3 bases are TGTGCCAGCAGCTTAGCGGCTGCGGGGGGGACAGATACGCAGTATTTT. Its translation: CASSLAAAGGTDTQYF. The chain combines TRBV7-6 with TRBJ2-3; 9 bases fit TRBD2. CDR1 is SGHVS and CDR2 is FNYEAQ in the germline V gene. After removal of 0 bases from V and 3 bases from J, the junction contained 4 bases not matched to a gene. The CDR3 covers 16 residues.

The chain combines TRBV19 with TRBJ1-2; possible D gene TRBD1, 6 bases. The CDR3 runs to 13 residues. V lost 3 bases and J 1 base, leaving 6 bases between the germline ends. Per germline, CDR1 LNHDA and CDR2 SQIVND (reference sequence). The CDR3 nucleotides are TGTGCCAGTAGTATGGGACATAACTATGGCTACACCTTC. This sequence encodes CASSMGHNYGYTF.

The rearrangement joins TRBV28 to TRBJ2-1, with TRBD2 matching over 8 bases. The CDR3 spans 14 residues. In germline, CDR1 is MDHEN, CDR2 SYDVKM. The trim removed 6 bases at V and 10 bases at J, leaving 11 bases unmatched. The CDR3 DNA is TGTGCCAGCAGGGTGGCTAGCGGGCGTGGGGAGCAGTTCTTC. Translation: CASRVASGRGEQFF. The full variable domain, with the rest looked up from reference TRBV28 and TRBJ2-1, is DVKVTQSSRYLVKRTGEKVFLECVQDMDHENMFWYRQDPGLGLRLIYFSYDVKMKEKGDIPEGYSVSREKKERFSLILESASTNQTSMYLCASRVASGRGEQFFGPGTRLTVL.

The gene calls are TRBV5-4 and TRBJ1-1; 8 bases are a match to TRBD1. Germline lookup yields CDR1 SGHNT and CDR2 YYREEE (reference sequence). The V segment lost 0 bases and the J segment 8 bases; nucleotides outside the gene matches: 0. The CDR3 runs 12 residues. CDR3 protein: CASSLGQGEAFF. CDR3 sequence (DNA): TGTGCCAGCAGCTTGGGACAGGGGGAAGCTTTCTTT. Full variable domain (outside the CDR3, taken from reference TRBV5-4 and TRBJ1-1): ETGVTQSPTHLIKTRGQQVTLRCSSQSGHNTVSWYQQALGQGPQFIFQYYREEENGRGNFPPRFSGLQFPNYSSELNVNALELDDSALYLCASSLGQGEAFFGQGTRLTVV.

The sample holds one count of this clone. The CDR3 sequence: CATSDTGGEAFF. The CDR3 DNA reads as TGTGCCACCAGTGATACAGGGGGCGAAGCTTTCTTT. The gene calls are TRBV24-1 and TRBJ1-1; 9 bases fit TRBD1. V dropped 3 bases and J dropped 8; count of bases not matched to a gene: 0. The CDR3 runs to 12 residues. Germline lookup yields CDR1 KGHDR and CDR2 SFDVKD.

J is TRBJ2-3 and V is TRBV7-9, with a possible D match to TRBD2 (7 bases). Germline CDR1 SEHNR, CDR2 FQNEAQ (reference sequence). The CDR3 runs to 16 residues. V gave up 0 bases and J gave up 3 bases, with 13 bases separating them. CDR3 residues: CASSLAGGPGTDTQYF. The DNA for the CDR3 is TGTGCCAGCAGCTTAGCGGGGGGGCCGGGGACAGATACGCAGTATTTT.

This clone was picked up one time. The CDR3 DNA reads as TGTGCCAGCAGCGAAGCGGGGGGCAACGAGCAGTACTTC. Its translation is CASSEAGGNEQYF. The chain couples TRBV9 to TRBJ2-7; 9 nucleotides line up with TRBD2. Germline assignment: CDR1 SGDLS and CDR2 YYNGEE. CDR3 length: 13 amino acids. The V segment lost 3 bases and the J segment 5 bases; nucleotides outside the gene matches: 3.

This clone came up a few times. The V call is TRBV5-1, the J call TRBJ1-4; 7 bases map to TRBD1. The germline V gene has CDR1 SGHRS and CDR2 YFSETQ. J lost 2 bases, V lost 3 bases, and 7 bases had no gene match. CDR3 length: 16 amino acids. DNA for the CDR3: TGCGCCAGCAGCTGGGGCTGGGACAGTACTAATGAAAAACTGTTTTTT. Translated, it gives CASSWGWDSTNEKLFF.

The chain joins TRBV19 to TRBJ2-5; 13 bases line up with TRBD2. The V and J ends lost 3 bases and 4 bases, in that order; junction bases with no gene match: 20. Germline V gives CDR1 LNHDA, CDR2 SQIVND (reference sequence). The CDR3 extends over 21 amino acids. DNA of the CDR3: TGTGCCAGTAGTATTCGGGGGGAACGGACTAGCGGGAGAGGAGTTGGAGAGACCCAGTACTTC. Translation gives CASSIRGERTSGRGVGETQYF.

The chain uses TRBV7-2 and TRBJ1-1, with no clear D. The V end was cut by 5 bases, the J end by 1 base, with 8 bases between. Germline V gives CDR1 SGHTA, CDR2 FQGNSA. The CDR3 spans 13 residues. The chain's CDR3 is CASSITQNTEAFF. CDR3 in DNA: TGTGCCAGCAGCATTACACAGAACACTGAAGCTTTCTTT. The whole variable domain, remainder taken from reference TRBV7-2 and TRBJ1-1, is GAGVSQSPSNKVTEKGKDVELRCDPISGHTALYWYRQSLGQGLEFLIYFQGNSAPDKSGLPSDRFSAERTGGSVSTLTIQRTQQEDSAVYLCASSITQNTEAFFGQGTRLTVV.

V and J are TRBV18 and TRBJ1-3; D ambiguous. In germline, CDR1 is KGHSH, CDR2 LQKENI. Trimming removed 8 bases at V and 0 bases at J, with 8 bases between. This CDR3 region has 13 residues. The CDR3 here is CASPTSSGNTIYF. Here the CDR3 DNA reads TGTGCCAGCCCCACATCCTCTGGAAACACCATATATTTT.

This clone was picked up a small number of times. The rearrangement links TRBV5-4 to TRBJ2-7; 7 positions match TRBD1. CDR3 size: 14 residues. V gave up 3 bases and J gave up 0 bases; unmatched junction bases: 3. Per germline, CDR1 SGHNT and CDR2 YYREEE (reference sequence). The CDR3 is CASSSGQNSYEQYF. The CDR3, as DNA: TGTGCCAGCAGCTCGGGACAGAACTCCTACGAGCAGTACTTC.

This chain uses TRBV4-3 with TRBJ2-5; D remains ambiguous. V lost 0 bases and J 1 base, leaving 9 bases between the germline ends. The CDR3 spans 15 residues. CDR1 and CDR2 from the germline V gene are LGHNA and YSLEER. The CDR3 DNA sequence: TGCGCCAGCAGCCAAGATGGCACCCGCCAAGAGACCCAGTACTTC. Its protein is CASSQDGTRQETQYF.

The CDR3 bases are TGTGCCAGCAGTGATATAACAGGGGGAAGGAGCGAGCAGTACTTC. This translates into CASSDITGGRSEQYF. The chain joins TRBV2 to TRBJ2-7; 8 bases map to TRBD1. Looked up from germline, CDR1 is SNHLY and CDR2 is FYNNEI. This CDR3 has 15 amino acids. J was trimmed by 6 bases and V by 3 bases; bases with no gene match: 10. Filled out from reference TRBV2 and TRBJ2-7, the complete variable domain reads EPEVTQTPSHQVTQMGQEVILRCVPISNHLYFYWYRQILGQKVEFLVSFYNNEISEKSEIFDDQFSVERPDGSNFTLKIRSTKLEDSAMYFCASSDITGGRSEQYFGPGTRLTVT.

This chain connects TRBV10-3 to TRBJ2-7, with D perhaps matching TRBD1 (6 bases). The CDR3 contains 14 residues. The V and J ends lost 2 bases and 7 bases respectively, with 15 bases between them. CDR1 is ENHRY and CDR2 is SYGVKD in the germline V gene. The CDR3: CAISEVGTTWEQYF. In nucleotides, the CDR3 is TGTGCCATCAGTGAGGTGGGGACAACCTGGGAGCAGTACTTC.

V and J are TRBV3-1 (or the pseudogene TRBV3-2) and TRBJ1-1, with D hard to call. The V gene lost 1 base and the J gene lost 1 base, with 10 bases spanning the gap. The CDR3 is 15 residues long. Per the germline V gene, CDR1 is LGHDT and CDR2 is YNNKEL (reference sequence). CDR3 DNA: TGTGCCAGCAGCCAAGTCGCGGCGGGGAACACTGAAGCTTTCTTT. Its protein is CASSQVAAGNTEAFF.

This clone was observed a few times. The chain is built from TRBV28 and TRBJ1-2; D unresolved. This CDR3 has 14 amino acids. V dropped 6 bases and J dropped 3 bases, with 14 bases sitting between them. Germline V CDR1 and CDR2: MDHEN, SYDVKM. CDR3 nucleotide sequence: TGTGCCAGCAGAGAACCGTCAGAATACTATGGCTACACCTTC. This encodes CASREPSEYYGYTF.

The chain has TRBV5-1 and TRBJ2-1, with D possibly being TRBD1 (5 bases). The V gene lost 3 bases and the J gene lost 5 bases, with 15 bases spanning the gap. The CDR3 runs to 15 residues. Germline-derived CDR1 and CDR2 are SGHRS and YFSETQ. Written as DNA, the CDR3 is TGCGCCAGCAGCTCAAAGGCGCAGGGTAACAATGAGCAGTTCTTC. Translated: CASSSKAQGNNEQFF.

V is TRBV7-3 and J is TRBJ2-3; TRBD1 aligns across 10 bases. The germline V gene has CDR1 SGHTA and CDR2 FQGTGA. The CDR3 sequence is 16 residues long. V lost 5 bases, J lost 2 bases, and 7 bases stayed unmatched. CDR3 in DNA: TGTGCCAGCAGCCCACTCGACAGGGGGCACACAGATACGCAGTATTTT. This encodes CASSPLDRGHTDTQYF.

The V and J genes are TRBV7-2 and TRBJ2-1; D is possibly TRBD1 (6 bases). The length of the CDR3 is 15 residues. Germline CDR1 and CDR2: SGHTA and FQGNSA. V gave up 1 base and J gave up 2 bases, with 9 bases separating them. CDR3 in DNA: TGTGCCAGCAGCTTAGGACAGGCTACCTACAATGAGCAGTTCTTC. This encodes CASSLGQATYNEQFF.

The chain links TRBV6-5 to TRBJ1-2; 8 nucleotides agree with TRBD1. The length of the CDR3 is 13 residues. Germline-derived CDR1 and CDR2 are MNHEY and SVGAGI. Trimming cost V 6 bases and J 9 bases; bases outside gene matches: 9. Here the CDR3 DNA reads TGTGCCAGCAGGACAGGACAGGGAGCGCGCTACACCTTC. Translated: CASRTGQGARYTF.

This clone showed up just a few times. The rearrangement joins TRBV5-1 to TRBJ2-5; TRBD2 might be the D (5 bases). The CDR3 runs to 15 residues. CDR1 is SGHRS and CDR2 is YFSETQ in the germline V gene. Trimming took off 4 bases at V and 1 base at J, with 14 bases between the two ends. CDR3: CASSPGGSSQETQYF. DNA for the CDR3: TGCGCCAGCAGCCCGGGTGGGAGCTCCCAAGAGACCCAGTACTTC.